Below are 17 T cell receptor beta chains sequenced from a single sample in a study of blood T cells in healthy people across ages. A sample-barcoded 5' primer and a J-beta primer mix were used in a second PCR of roughly 7 to 11 cycles. TCRdb called the 5' RACE reads again in MiXCR, with one record for every CDR3 protein. Here the sample spans approximately 2,000,000 distinct CDR3 sequences, roughly two fifths being singletons. Sequenced input: blood. The receptor source for this set is a human donor in good health.

The table lists this clonotype with a count of one. At one of its ends the junction is not consistent with the germline gene, which may arise from a read error. This chain uses TRBV29-1 with TRBJ2-3, with D possibly matching TRBD1 (5 bases). CDR1 and CDR2 (germline): SQVTM, ANQGSEA. CDR3 length equals 12 residues. DNA for the CDR3: TGCAGCATGGCAACGGGCACAGGTACGCAGTATTTT. Amino acids: CSMATGTGTQYF.

This clonotype was recorded once. A junction end diverges from the germline sequence, so it may reflect a read error. The rearrangement joins TRBV7-3 to TRBJ1-6; no reliable D call. Germline CDR1 and CDR2: SGHTA and FQGTGA. This CDR3 spans 14 amino acids. The CDR3 is CVSSLRPSNLPLHF. In nucleotides, the CDR3 is TGTGTCAGCAGCTTGAGACCCTCTAATTTACCCCTCCACTTT.

In regard to this clonotype: The junction departs from germline at one end; a sequencing error may be responsible. The chain links TRBV29-1 to TRBJ1-1; perhaps TRBD1 as D (5 bases). CDR3 length equals 12 residues. In germline, CDR1 is SQVTM, CDR2 ANQGSEA. This chain's CDR3 is CGVGGVNTEAFF. CDR3 DNA: TGCGGCGTTGGGGGGGTAAACACTGAAGCTTTCTTT.

The rearrangement links TRBV29-1 to TRBJ1-5; tentative D call: TRBD1 (6 bases). There are 13 residues in the CDR3. The germline V gene has CDR1 SQVTM and CDR2 ANQGSEA. V dropped 1 base and J dropped 4 bases, with 8 bases sitting between them. The CDR3: CSVEGGQNQPQHF. CDR3 in DNA: TGCAGCGTTGAAGGGGGACAAAATCAGCCCCAGCATTTT.

This clonotype was found a few times. The rearrangement uses TRBV20-1 and TRBJ2-7; no firm D call. Germline assignment: CDR1 DFQATT and CDR2 SNEGSKA (reference sequence). The CDR3 spans 12 residues. Trimming took 6 bases from V and 3 from J, leaving 12 bases between them. The CDR3 loop is CSAPYQSYEQYF. The CDR3 DNA sequence: TGCAGTGCCCCCTACCAGAGCTACGAGCAGTACTTC.

In this sample, this clonotype turned up a few times. The rearrangement joins TRBV20-1 to TRBJ2-5; 9 nucleotides line up with TRBD2. The ends lost 8 bases at V and 2 bases at J; junction bases unmatched: 9. The germline V gene has CDR1 DFQATT and CDR2 SNEGSKA (reference sequence). The CDR3 extends over 14 amino acids. The CDR3 loop reads CSSRSGGYQETQYF. The CDR3 coding sequence is TGCAGTAGCCGTAGCGGGGGCTATCAAGAGACCCAGTACTTC.

This clonotype was recorded only once. The chain uses TRBV12-3 or TRBV12-4 and TRBJ2-2, with D perhaps TRBD2 (5 bases). This CDR3 is built from 12 residues. V dropped 9 bases and J dropped 6 bases, with 11 bases sitting between them. DNA for the CDR3: TGTGCCAGTTTAGCCGGGGCCGGGGAGCTGTTTTTT. Protein: CASLAGAGELFF.

The table lists this clonotype with many counts. Sequence at one end of the junction differs from germline and may be a read error. The rearrangement links TRBV5-1 to TRBJ2-5; no reliable D call. This CDR3 has 11 amino acids. CDR1 is SGHRS and CDR2 is YFSETQ in the germline V gene. The CDR3 DNA reads TGTGCCAGCAGCTTAGAAGAGACCCAGTACTTC. Translated, it gives CASSLEETQYF.

The rearrangement uses TRBV20-1 and TRBJ2-7; D gene ambiguous. The CDR3 is 12 residues long. Germline V gives CDR1 DFQATT, CDR2 SNEGSKA (reference sequence). V lost 0 bases and J 4 bases, leaving 7 bases between the germline ends. CDR3 nucleotides: TGCAGTGCTAGAGATGACTTGTACGAGCAGTACTTC. Protein sequence: CSARDDLYEQYF.

This clonotype was picked up a small number of times. In DNA, the CDR3 is TGCGCCAGCAGCTTGGTAGCGGCTAGCTCCTACAATGAGCAGTTCTTC. It is translated as CASSLVAASSYNEQFF. The V and J genes are TRBV5-1 and TRBJ2-1; the D gene is possibly TRBD2 (6 bases). CDR3 length: 16 residues. V was clipped by 0 bases and J by 0 bases, with 10 bases between them. Per the germline V gene, CDR1 is SGHRS and CDR2 is YFSETQ.

This clonotype was seen only once. The chain joins TRBV4-3 to TRBJ1-1; no clear D. V lost 1 base, J lost 0 bases, and 9 bases lay in between. The length of the CDR3 is 15 residues. Germline V gene lookup returns CDR1 LGHNA and CDR2 YSLEER. CDR3 residues: CASSQVGVMNTEAFF. In DNA, the CDR3 is TGCGCCAGCAGCCAAGTAGGAGTAATGAACACTGAAGCTTTCTTT.

This rearrangement joins TRBV7-3 to TRBJ2-7; TRBD2 matches 12 bases. The CDR3 runs 21 residues. V lost 7 bases to trimming and J lost 4 bases; unmatched junction nucleotides: 26. Germline V lookup: CDR1 SGHTA, CDR2 FQGTGA. This chain's CDR3 is CASILRRLAGGPVPCKYEQYF. The CDR3 DNA sequence: TGTGCCAGCATCCTCAGGAGGCTAGCGGGGGGGCCAGTCCCATGTAAATACGAGCAGTACTTC.

This clonotype was found a few times. The V and J genes are TRBV20-1 and TRBJ2-3, with 11 bases lining up with TRBD1. Germline CDR1 reads DFQATT; CDR2 reads SNEGSKA (reference sequence). V was clipped by 5 bases and J by 4 bases; unmatched bases: 2. The length of the CDR3 is 13 residues. Here the CDR3 DNA reads TGCAGTGCTCCGGGACAGGGGGCAGATACGCAGTATTTT. Its translation: CSAPGQGADTQYF.

The chain uses TRBV29-1 and TRBJ2-7; 7 bases map to TRBD1. This CDR3 is built from 13 residues. The junction had 15 bases not matched to a gene; V was cut back by 7 bases and J by 9 bases. CDR1 is SQVTM, CDR2 ANQGSEA, per germline. This CDR3 reads CSAELGTDLGQYF. CDR3 DNA sequence: TGCAGCGCCGAACTAGGGACAGACCTAGGGCAGTACTTC.

The V and J genes are TRBV6-5 and TRBJ1-5, with D possibly matching TRBD1 (5 bases). Trimming removed 4 bases at V and 6 bases at J, with 10 bases between. Germline V lookup: CDR1 MNHEY, CDR2 SVGAGI. The CDR3 is 13 amino acids. This CDR3 is CASSSGYRQPQHF. For the CDR3, the DNA is TGTGCCAGCAGTTCAGGGTATCGTCAGCCCCAGCATTTT.

This clonotype was observed a single time. The chain is built from TRBV28 and TRBJ2-7, with a weak D call TRBD2 (5 bases). The germline V and J ends were trimmed by 3 bases and 9 bases, with 18 bases remaining between them. The germline V gene has CDR1 MDHEN and CDR2 SYDVKM. The CDR3 runs to 14 residues. The chain's CDR3 is CASSFGGQRGRQYF. In DNA, the CDR3 is TGTGCCAGCAGTTTTGGCGGCCAACGAGGGCGGCAGTACTTC.

This clonotype turned up a few times. The chain joins TRBV7-2 to TRBJ2-1; TRBD1 might be the D (6 bases). The CDR3 length is 17 residues. Trimming left V 5 bases short and J 0 bases short, with 17 bases between. Germline assignment: CDR1 SGHTA and CDR2 FQGNSA. CDR3 in amino acids: CASSPGPTGLSYNEQFF. In DNA, the CDR3 is TGTGCCAGCAGCCCAGGCCCCACAGGGCTCTCCTACAATGAGCAGTTCTTC.